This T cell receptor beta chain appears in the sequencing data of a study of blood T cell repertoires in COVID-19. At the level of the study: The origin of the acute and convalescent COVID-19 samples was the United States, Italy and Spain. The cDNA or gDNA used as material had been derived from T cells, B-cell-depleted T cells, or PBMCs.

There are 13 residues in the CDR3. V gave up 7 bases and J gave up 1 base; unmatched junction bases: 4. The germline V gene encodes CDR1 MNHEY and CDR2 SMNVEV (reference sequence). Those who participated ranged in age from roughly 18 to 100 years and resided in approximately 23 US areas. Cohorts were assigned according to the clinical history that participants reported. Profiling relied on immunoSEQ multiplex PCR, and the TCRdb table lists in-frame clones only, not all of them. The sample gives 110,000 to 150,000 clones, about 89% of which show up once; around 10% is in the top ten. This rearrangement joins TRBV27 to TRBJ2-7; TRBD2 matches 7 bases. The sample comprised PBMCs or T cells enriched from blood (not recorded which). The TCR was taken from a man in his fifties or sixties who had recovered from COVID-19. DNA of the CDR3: TGTGCCAGCATTGGGACTATGTCCTACGAGCAGTACTTC. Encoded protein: CASIGTMSYEQYF.